This passage covers 12 T cell receptor beta chains from one sample sequenced in a study of T-cell memory formation after mild COVID-19. TCRdb used MiXCR to reprocess the 5' RACE reads, holding one entry per CDR3 protein. Found here are under 300,000 distinct CDR3 sequences, 15% to 20% of them singletons; the top ten hold 3.5%. The sequencing input was PBMCs or a T cell subset sorted from them (not recorded which). These receptors originate from a man between 18 and 35 years old who had mild COVID-19 (a few samples of this study predate the infection). Cell type and time point are not known.

In its sample, this clonotype was seen many times. The V call is TRBV5-1, the J call TRBJ2-1; TRBD1 is a possible D gene (7 bases). The germline V gene has CDR1 SGHRS and CDR2 YFSETQ. The length of the CDR3 is 15 residues. The V end was cut by 0 bases, the J end by 6 bases, with 13 bases between. The CDR3 protein is CASSLEGGQSNEQFF. CDR3 coding DNA: TGCGCCAGCAGCTTGGAGGGGGGACAGAGCAATGAGCAGTTCTTC.

This clonotype has more than one count but fewer than ten. V is TRBV24-1 and J is TRBJ1-2; 7 bases match TRBD1. The CDR3 totals 13 residues. V trimming: 7 bases; J trimming: 5 bases; junction bases outside the gene matches: 6. Looked up from germline, CDR1 is KGHDR and CDR2 is SFDVKD. This CDR3 is CATSSGQQYGYTF. CDR3 bases: TGTGCCACCAGCTCGGGACAGCAATATGGCTACACCTTC.

V and J are TRBV7-9 and TRBJ2-5, with TRBD2 matching over 7 bases. The junction had 4 bases not matched to a gene; V was cut back by 4 bases and J by 2 bases. In germline, CDR1 is SEHNR, CDR2 FQNEAQ (reference sequence). The CDR3 is 14 amino acids. CDR3 region: CASSSTSWQETQYF. CDR3 bases: TGTGCCAGCAGCTCGACTAGCTGGCAAGAGACCCAGTACTTC.

The chain has TRBV12-3 or TRBV12-4 and TRBJ2-7; no definite D call. V shed 5 bases and J shed 2 bases, with 10 bases lying between them. The CDR3 loop spans 13 amino acids. CDR3 loop: CASSPTATYEQYF. CDR3 sequence (DNA): TGTGCCAGCAGTCCGACGGCTACCTACGAGCAGTACTTC.

The V and J genes are TRBV6-2 or TRBV6-3 and TRBJ2-6, with D unresolved. V was shortened by 8 bases and J by 0 bases, with 11 bases between the two germline ends. The CDR3 is 15 amino acids. Germline V CDR1 and CDR2: MNHEY, SVGEGT. CDR3 nucleotides: TGTGCCAGCTTGGTAGCTAACTCTGGGGCCAACGTCCTGACTTTC. It translates to CASLVANSGANVLTF.

The V and J genes are TRBV28 and TRBJ2-7; 7 bases are a match to TRBD1. CDR1 is MDHEN, CDR2 SYDVKM, per germline. V dropped 5 bases and J dropped 2; count of bases not matched to a gene: 3. The CDR3 is 13 residues long. CDR3 sequence: CASSIGQAYEQYV. The CDR3, as DNA: TGTGCCAGCAGTATCGGACAGGCCTACGAGCAGTACGTC.

The chain employs TRBV7-2 and TRBJ2-5; TRBD1 or TRBD2 may be the D gene (6 bases each). With 8 bases removed from V and 2 bases from J, the gap between germline ends came to 12 bases. CDR3 length: 13 residues. The V gene's germline CDR1 is SGHTA and CDR2 FQGNSA. The DNA of the CDR3 is TGTGCCAGCCGCGGGACATCTCAAGAGACCCAGTACTTC. Its protein is CASRGTSQETQYF. Drawing the rest from reference TRBV7-2 and TRBJ2-5, the complete variable domain is GAGVSQSPSNKVTEKGKDVELRCDPISGHTALYWYRQSLGQGLEFLIYFQGNSAPDKSGLPSDRFSAERTGGSVSTLTIQRTQQEDSAVYLCASRGTSQETQYFGPGTRLLVL.

This clonotype occurred a few times. The rearrangement links TRBV7-2 to TRBJ1-4; TRBD1 might be the D (5 bases). The V end was cut by 4 bases, the J end by 6 bases, with 21 bases between. Germline CDR1 is SGHTA and CDR2 is FQGNSA. The CDR3 has 17 amino acids. The CDR3 loop reads CASSSTLGGYSDEKLFF. In DNA, the CDR3 is TGTGCCAGCAGCTCCACCCTTGGGGGTTATAGTGATGAAAAACTGTTTTTT.

In this sample, this clonotype turned up a few times. The chain has TRBV20-1 and TRBJ2-3, with D unresolved. This CDR3 spans 14 amino acids. V was shortened by 7 bases and J by 1 base, with 15 bases between the two germline ends. CDR1 is DFQATT, CDR2 SNEGSKA, per germline (reference sequence). The DNA of the CDR3 is TGCAGTGTCCGGATAGGGTATGGCACAGATACGCAGTATTTT. Its protein is CSVRIGYGTDTQYF.

This clonotype has ten or more counts. The chain recombines TRBV7-2 with TRBJ2-6, with D perhaps assigned TRBD1 or TRBD2 (5 bases each). CDR1 and CDR2 from the germline V gene are SGHTA and FQGNSA. V gave up 7 bases and J gave up 1 base, with 11 bases separating them. The CDR3 is 15 residues long. CDR3 DNA sequence: TGTGCCAGCACCTATTGGGGGTCTGGGGCCAACGTCCTGACTTTC. This translates into CASTYWGSGANVLTF.

V and J are TRBV6-2 or TRBV6-3 and TRBJ2-7; TRBD1 aligns across 9 bases. V shed 5 bases, J shed 3 bases, and the junction held 8 bases outside the gene matches. This CDR3 has 15 residues. Germline loops: CDR1 MNHEY, CDR2 SVGEGT. CDR3: CASSLTGTGNYEQYF. For the CDR3, the DNA is TGTGCCAGCAGTCTCACCGGGACAGGGAACTACGAGCAGTACTTC.

This clonotype was counted a few times. The chain combines TRBV14 with TRBJ2-5; 10 positions agree with TRBD2. J was trimmed by 1 base and V by 6 bases; bases with no gene match: 8. The CDR3 covers 16 residues. Germline lookup yields CDR1 SGHDN and CDR2 FVKESK. The CDR3 is CASRLSGLALQETQYF. The CDR3 bases are TGTGCCAGCAGGCTTTCGGGACTAGCGCTCCAAGAGACCCAGTACTTC.